These T cell receptor beta chains were read from a single sample in a study of cytomegalovirus exposure and HLA in healthy donors. The data were produced by immunoSEQ multiplex PCR, yet TCRdb's version contains in-frame clones alone and is incomplete. This table has under 150,000 clones, approximately 78% appearing once. Input material: PBMCs. The receptors stem from a woman aged 40 to 50 in good health and CMV-seropositive. Each CDR3 is given with its conserved first and last residue. D genes are given only for firm matches. Only some rows state a clone size, as once, few, many or a class for expanded clones.

d_call j_call v_call clone_size cdr3_aa cdr3_nt
NA TRBJ2-3 TRBV6-1 NA CASSEAFHITDTQYF TGTGCCAGCAGTGAAGCTTTCCACATCACAGATACGCAGTATTTT
TRBD1 TRBJ1-5 TRBV6-5 NA CASSRVQGALQPQHF TGTGCCAGCAGTCGAGTACAGGGGGCGCTTCAGCCCCAGCATTTT
TRBD2 TRBJ2-7 TRBV19 NA CASSISAGGTYEQYF TGTGCCAGTAGTATATCGGCGGGAGGGACCTACGAGCAGTACTTC
NA TRBJ2-1 TRBV5-1 NA CASRAGYNEQFF TGCGCCAGCAGGGCGGGATACAATGAGCAGTTCTTC
NA TRBJ1-4 TRBV7-9 NA CASSRNEKLFF TGTGCCAGCAGCCGGAATGAAAAACTGTTTTTT
NA TRBJ1-2 TRBV28 NA CASSATASVKGGYTF TGTGCCAGCAGTGCGACAGCGTCAGTAAAGGGTGGCTACACCTTC
TRBD2 TRBJ2-5 TRBV29-1 NA CSAPSWEGIQETQYF TGCAGCGCCCCCTCGTGGGAGGGAATCCAAGAGACCCAGTACTTC
NA TRBJ1-5 TRBV28 NA CASSYLKGASNQPQHF TGTGCCAGCAGCTACCTTAAAGGGGCAAGCAATCAGCCCCAGCATTTT
NA TRBJ2-1 TRBV5-1 NA CASSLAAAISYNEQFF TGCGCCAGCAGCTTGGCCGCGGCGATCTCCTACAATGAGCAGTTCTTC
TRBD1 TRBJ2-7 TRBV4-1 few CASSQLPTGKYEQYF TGCGCCAGCAGCCAATTGCCGACAGGGAAATACGAGCAGTACTTC
NA TRBJ2-1 TRBV9 NA CASSVQSYNEQFF TGTGCCAGCAGCGTACAGTCCTACAATGAGCAGTTCTTC
NA TRBJ2-7 TRBV10-3 NA CAISESASGNSYEQYF TGTGCCATCAGTGAGTCGGCTAGTGGAAACTCCTACGAGCAGTACTTC
TRBD2 TRBJ2-7 TRBV14 NA CASSQGERGTSYEQYF TGTGCCAGCAGCCAAGGGGAGCGGGGAACCTCTTACGAGCAGTACTTC
NA TRBJ2-1 TRBV11-2 NA CASSVHRGGSYNEQFF TGTGCCAGCAGCGTCCACAGGGGGGGCTCCTACAATGAGCAGTTCTTC
TRBD1 TRBJ2-7 TRBV4-1 few CASSQALGQFYEQYF TGCGCCAGCAGCCAAGCGTTGGGACAGTTCTACGAGCAGTACTTC
NA TRBJ1-2 TRBV2 few CASSEGQRGVGGYTF TGTGCCAGCAGTGAAGGACAGCGGGGGGTGGGGGGCTACACCTTC
NA TRBJ2-5 TRBV6-5 few CASSYSYSGIRETQYF TGTGCCAGCAGTTACTCGTATTCGGGAATTCGAGAGACCCAGTACTTC